The clone carrying this T cell receptor beta chain was picked up many times. Its antigen is as yet unknown. The record originates from a study of T cells in Graves' hyperthyroidism and ophthalmopathy. General observations from the study: Blood shared most expanded thyroid clonotypes above 0.001.

TCR beta CDR3 region amplification was performed from RNA transcripts. HTBI primers were the set used in a first-round RT-PCR of the TCR CDR3. TCRdb independently ran MiXCR on the multiplex PCR reads; one entry per CDR3 protein. The data contain hundreds of thousands of distinct CDR3 sequences, about 45% of them singletons. CDR1 and CDR2 (germline): SGHVS, FNYEAQ. J lost 5 bases, V lost 2 bases, and 9 bases had no gene match. CDR3 length: 16 residues. Sample: peripheral blood or thyroid tissue (not recorded which). The genes are TRBV7-6 and TRBJ2-5; TRBD2 matches 9 bases. This sequence was found in a woman under 30 with Graves' hyperthyroidism. The CDR3 bases are TGTGCCAGCAGCTTAAGGGCTAGCGGGATGGGGGAGACCCAGTACTTC. The encoded protein is CASSLRASGMGETQYF.